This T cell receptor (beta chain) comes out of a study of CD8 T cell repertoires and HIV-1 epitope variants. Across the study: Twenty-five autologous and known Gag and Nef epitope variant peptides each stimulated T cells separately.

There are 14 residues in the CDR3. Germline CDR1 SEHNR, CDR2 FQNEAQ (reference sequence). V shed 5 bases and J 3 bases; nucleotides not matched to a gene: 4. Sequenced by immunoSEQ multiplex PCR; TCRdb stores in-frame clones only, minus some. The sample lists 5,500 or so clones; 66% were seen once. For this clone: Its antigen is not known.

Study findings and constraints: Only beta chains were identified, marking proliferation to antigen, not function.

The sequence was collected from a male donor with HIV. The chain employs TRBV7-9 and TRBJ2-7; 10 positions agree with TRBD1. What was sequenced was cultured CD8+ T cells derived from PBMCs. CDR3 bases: TGTGCCAGCAGCGAGACAGGGGGCGTCTACGAGCAGTACTTC. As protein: CASSETGGVYEQYF.